Listed below are T cell receptor beta chains from one sample, sequenced in a study of control samples from healthy donors and cancer patients. Assay: immunoSEQ multiplex PCR; the TCRdb copy retains only in-frame clones and omits some. This table holds 90,000 to 100,000 clones, 90% found once. Sequenced sample: blood. All receptors derive from a woman younger than 30 in good health. Both conserved end residues are part of each CDR3. D genes are given only for firm matches.

j_call: TRBJ2-5
d_call: TRBD1
v_call: TRBV24-1
cdr3_nt: TGTGCCACCAGTGAGACAGGGGGTGAAGAGACCCAGTACTTC
cdr3_aa: CATSETGGEETQYF

j_call: TRBJ1-5
d_call: .
v_call: TRBV25-1
cdr3_nt: TGTGCCAGCAGTGAAGGGCGATGGAGCAATCAGCCCCAGCATTTT
cdr3_aa: CASSEGRWSNQPQHF

j_call: TRBJ2-5
d_call: .
v_call: TRBV6-6
cdr3_nt: TGTGCCAGCAGTTATGGTTGGGGCGGAAGGCAAGAGACCCAGTACTTC
cdr3_aa: CASSYGWGGRQETQYF

j_call: TRBJ2-1
d_call: TRBD2
v_call: TRBV6-6
cdr3_nt: TGTGCCAGCAGTTACAAGCGGGGGGAGGATGAGCAGTTCTTC
cdr3_aa: CASSYKRGEDEQFF

j_call: TRBJ1-1
d_call: .
v_call: TRBV4-1
cdr3_nt: TGCGCCAGCAGCCGAGCGGCCAGGGCCGCGGGCGAAGAAGCTTTCTTT
cdr3_aa: CASSRAARAAGEEAFF

j_call: TRBJ1-3
d_call: .
v_call: TRBV28
cdr3_nt: TGTGCCAGCACCCAGGCCTCTGGAAACACCATATATTTT
cdr3_aa: CASTQASGNTIYF

j_call: TRBJ2-7
d_call: TRBD2
v_call: TRBV9
cdr3_nt: TGTGCCAGCACTTCACGACTAGCGATCTACGAGCAGTACTTC
cdr3_aa: CASTSRLAIYEQYF

j_call: TRBJ1-1
d_call: .
v_call: TRBV6-5
cdr3_nt: TGTGCCAGCAACCCCAGAGGACGGCTTATTGAAGCTTTCTTT
cdr3_aa: CASNPRGRLIEAFF

j_call: TRBJ1-6
d_call: TRBD1
v_call: TRBV9
cdr3_nt: TGTGCCAGCAGCGTAGCGAACAGGGGGAATTCACCCCTCCACTTT
cdr3_aa: CASSVANRGNSPLHF

j_call: TRBJ1-1
d_call: .
v_call: TRBV3-1/TRBV3-2
cdr3_nt: TGTGCCAGCAGCCTACCAGGGGAAGGCGAAGCTTTCTTT
cdr3_aa: CASSLPGEGEAFF

j_call: TRBJ2-7
d_call: TRBD2
v_call: TRBV6-1
cdr3_nt: TGTGCCAGCAGTGAAGTAGCGGGGGGGCCCGGCGAGCAGTACTTC
cdr3_aa: CASSEVAGGPGEQYF

j_call: TRBJ2-7
d_call: .
v_call: TRBV21-1
cdr3_nt: TGTGCCAGCAGCAGGGACCTCCGGGGCGAGCAGTACTTC
cdr3_aa: CASSRDLRGEQYF

j_call: TRBJ1-4
d_call: TRBD1
v_call: TRBV9
cdr3_nt: TGTGCCAGCAGCGGCGGACAGGGTTCTAATGAAAAACTGTTTTTT
cdr3_aa: CASSGGQGSNEKLFF

j_call: TRBJ1-1
d_call: .
v_call: TRBV19
cdr3_nt: TGTGCCAGTAGTGTAGGAAAAGTGGAGGTGGGCACTGAAGCTTTCTTT
cdr3_aa: CASSVGKVEVGTEAFF

j_call: TRBJ1-2
d_call: .
v_call: TRBV6-1
cdr3_nt: TGTGCCAGCAGTGAGTCCGGCGGGAGACTCGATGGCTACACCTTC
cdr3_aa: CASSESGGRLDGYTF

j_call: TRBJ2-1
d_call: TRBD1
v_call: TRBV3-1/TRBV3-2
cdr3_nt: TGTGCCAGCAGCCAATCGCCGGGACAGTACAATGAGCAGTTCTTC
cdr3_aa: CASSQSPGQYNEQFF

j_call: TRBJ1-1
d_call: .
v_call: TRBV25-1
cdr3_nt: TGTGCCAGCAGCGACAGCTTTGAAGCTTTCTTT
cdr3_aa: CASSDSFEAFF

j_call: TRBJ2-2
d_call: .
v_call: TRBV2
cdr3_nt: TGTGCCAGCAGCGATCCTGGGGAGCTGTTTTTT
cdr3_aa: CASSDPGELFF

j_call: TRBJ1-4
d_call: .
v_call: TRBV7-9
cdr3_nt: TGTGCCAGCAGCTTTGGTACAGGGCAGGAAAAACTGTTTTTT
cdr3_aa: CASSFGTGQEKLFF

j_call: TRBJ2-1
d_call: .
v_call: TRBV11-3
cdr3_nt: TGTGCCAGCAGCTTAGTGCAAGGAGGTGAGCAGTTCTTC
cdr3_aa: CASSLVQGGEQFF

j_call: TRBJ2-1
d_call: TRBD2
v_call: TRBV9
cdr3_nt: TGTGCCAGCAGCCCAGAGCGGGGGACAAACTCCTACAATGAGCAGTTCTTC
cdr3_aa: CASSPERGTNSYNEQFF

j_call: TRBJ2-2
d_call: .
v_call: TRBV19
cdr3_nt: TGTGCCAGTAGCCGGACAGCACCCGACACCGGGGAGCTGTTTTTT
cdr3_aa: CASSRTAPDTGELFF

j_call: TRBJ1-4
d_call: TRBD1
v_call: TRBV25-1
cdr3_nt: TGTGCCAGCAGCGAGACAGGGGGAGGTAATGAAAAACTGTTTTTT
cdr3_aa: CASSETGGGNEKLFF

j_call: TRBJ2-3
d_call: TRBD2
v_call: TRBV19
cdr3_nt: TGTGCCAGTAGCCCAACAGCGGGGGGGGTCACAGATACGCAGTATTTT
cdr3_aa: CASSPTAGGVTDTQYF

j_call: TRBJ2-7
d_call: TRBD1
v_call: TRBV19
cdr3_nt: TGTGCCAGTAGTATGGGGACAGGGGCATACGAGCAGTACTTC
cdr3_aa: CASSMGTGAYEQYF